This T cell receptor beta chain was observed in a study of blood T cells in healthy people across ages. Primed by a sample-barcoded 5' primer and a J-beta primer mix, a second PCR proceeded for 7 to 11 cycles. The yield of each sample was at least 3 million CDR3-containing paired-end reads. TCRdb ran MiXCR on the 5' RACE reads and lists one entry per CDR3 protein. This table holds 1,500,000 or so distinct CDR3 sequences, about 42% found once. Points on this clonotype: Its matching antigen is unknown.

Researchers collected 7.5 to 10 milliliters of peripheral blood from every single donor. Study findings and constraints: Underestimates were what the diversity estimates from one million T cells were considered to be.

CDR1 SGHRS and CDR2 YFSETQ come from the germline V gene. V dropped 3 bases and J dropped 4; count of bases not matched to a gene: 9. The CDR3 sequence is 17 residues long. V usage is TRBV5-1 and J usage is TRBJ2-1; 11 positions agree with TRBD1. Sequenced: blood. The sequence was obtained from a woman aged 18-30 years in good health. This CDR3 is CASSSRTGGVFYNEQFF. The CDR3 region has the DNA TGCGCCAGCAGCTCCAGGACAGGGGGCGTCTTTTACAATGAGCAGTTCTTC.